This T cell receptor (beta chain) was sequenced during a study of blood T cell repertoires in COVID-19. Study overall: In each case, the material was cDNA or gDNA derived from T cells, B-cell-depleted T cells, or PBMCs.

The CDR3 length is 15 residues. Germline values: CDR1 SGHRS, CDR2 YFSETQ. The method was immunoSEQ multiplex PCR; TCRdb's version includes in-frame clones alone and lacks a portion of them. Seen here are more than 250,000 clones, more than 75% observed once, and the top ten hold about 2.2%. On this clone itself: A read error may produce the germline difference seen at one junction end.

Sequencing was performed on peripheral blood. This TCR derives from a woman in her 30s who had recovered from COVID-19. V is TRBV5-1 and J is TRBJ2-7; 10 bases match TRBD1. DNA of the CDR3: TGCGCCAGCAGTTTGGGACAGGGGAAATTCTACGAGCAGTACTTC. Translated: CASSLGQGKFYEQYF.